Sequencing of this T cell receptor (beta chain) was carried out in a study of blood T cell repertoires in COVID-19. Across the whole study: Acute and convalescent COVID-19 samples came from the United States, Italy and Spain. PBMCs, B-cell-depleted T cells, or T cells provided the cDNA or gDNA that made up the material.

The germline CDR1 and CDR2 sequences are SEHNR and FQNEAQ (reference sequence). The V and J ends lost 5 bases and 0 bases, in that order; junction bases with no gene match: 12. The CDR3 covers 19 residues. TCRdb keeps only in-frame clones here, not all; method: immunoSEQ multiplex PCR. This repertoire shows approximately 200,000 clones, 70% to 90% found once; its top ten account for around 3%. This receptor was taken from a man aged 45 to 65 who had recovered from COVID-19. This rearrangement joins TRBV7-9 to TRBJ2-1; 11 bases agree with TRBD2. Sequencing input: peripheral blood. The CDR3 reads CASSPGLAVNPSSYNEQFF. CDR3 DNA: TGTGCCAGCAGCCCGGGACTAGCGGTCAACCCGAGCTCCTACAATGAGCAGTTCTTC.